This is a list of T cell receptor beta chains from one sample in a study of T cells after yellow fever vaccination. TCRdb re-called the 5' RACE reads through MiXCR, storing one row per CDR3 protein. The table shows 600,000 to 750,000 distinct CDR3 sequences, with 9% to 15% occurring only once. Here the sequenced sample was PBMCs, taken on the day of the yellow fever booster vaccination. These receptors all stem from a man aged 25 to 40 who received the YFV17D yellow fever vaccine. The CDR3 runs from the conserved cysteine through the conserved F or W. Each record gives: D gene, V gene, clone size, J gene, CDR3 protein, CDR3 DNA. A D gene is named only where the DNA matches it firmly. Size tells how often a clone was seen (once, few, many) or the class of an expanded clone, and some rows leave it out.

D gene: .
V gene: TRBV9
clone size: .
J gene: TRBJ2-2
CDR3 protein: CASSVGPPAANTGELFF
CDR3 DNA: TGTGCCAGCAGCGTAGGGCCTCCCGCAGCGAACACCGGGGAGCTGTTTTTT

D gene: TRBD1
V gene: TRBV5-1
clone size: .
J gene: TRBJ1-1
CDR3 protein: CASSSGTGGWNTEAFF
CDR3 DNA: TGCGCCAGCAGCTCCGGGACAGGGGGCTGGAACACTGAAGCTTTCTTT

D gene: TRBD2
V gene: TRBV20-1
clone size: .
J gene: TRBJ2-5
CDR3 protein: CCARAGAGLPRRWQETQYF
CDR3 DNA: TGCTGTGCTAGAGCAGGAGCGGGGCTTCCACGACGGTGGCAAGAGACCCAGTACTTC

D gene: TRBD2
V gene: TRBV18
clone size: few
J gene: TRBJ2-1
CDR3 protein: CASSPRAGAPNEQFF
CDR3 DNA: TGTGCCAGCTCACCAAGAGCGGGAGCCCCTAATGAGCAGTTCTTC

D gene: .
V gene: TRBV9
clone size: .
J gene: TRBJ2-5
CDR3 protein: CASSVAGVSQETQYF
CDR3 DNA: TGTGCCAGCAGCGTGGCAGGGGTGTCCCAAGAGACCCAGTACTTC

D gene: TRBD2
V gene: TRBV6-1
clone size: few
J gene: TRBJ2-5
CDR3 protein: CASSRLAGVQETQYF
CDR3 DNA: TGTGCCAGCAGTAGACTAGCGGGCGTCCAAGAGACCCAGTACTTC

D gene: .
V gene: TRBV5-6
clone size: .
J gene: TRBJ1-1
CDR3 protein: CASSLPGLAEAFF
CDR3 DNA: TGTGCCAGCAGCCTCCCGGGGCTCGCTGAAGCTTTCTTT

D gene: TRBD2
V gene: TRBV7-9
clone size: .
J gene: TRBJ2-7
CDR3 protein: CASATTSGAYEQYF
CDR3 DNA: TGTGCCAGCGCCACGACTAGCGGAGCCTACGAGCAGTACTTC

D gene: .
V gene: TRBV20-1
clone size: .
J gene: TRBJ1-5
CDR3 protein: CSGSRVTGQPQHF
CDR3 DNA: TGCAGTGGAAGCAGGGTTACAGGTCAGCCCCAGCATTTT

D gene: .
V gene: TRBV7-9
clone size: .
J gene: TRBJ1-1
CDR3 protein: CASSPDGQNTEAFF
CDR3 DNA: TGTGCCAGCAGCCCTGACGGGCAGAACACTGAAGCTTTCTTT

D gene: TRBD2
V gene: TRBV20-1
clone size: .
J gene: TRBJ2-7
CDR3 protein: CSASPLILAGSSYEQYF
CDR3 DNA: TGCAGTGCTAGCCCCTTGATACTAGCGGGGAGCTCCTACGAGCAGTACTTC

D gene: .
V gene: TRBV19
clone size: .
J gene: TRBJ2-4
CDR3 protein: CASSMPGVAKNIQYF
CDR3 DNA: TGTGCCAGTAGTATGCCTGGAGTAGCCAAAAACATTCAGTACTTC

D gene: .
V gene: TRBV4-3
clone size: .
J gene: TRBJ2-1
CDR3 protein: CASSPDRRPYNEQFF
CDR3 DNA: TGCGCCAGCAGCCCCGACAGGAGACCCTACAATGAGCAGTTCTTC

D gene: TRBD1
V gene: TRBV7-9
clone size: .
J gene: TRBJ1-1
CDR3 protein: CASRTNRGSHTEAFF
CDR3 DNA: TGTGCCAGCAGGACAAACAGGGGGAGTCACACTGAAGCTTTCTTT

D gene: .
V gene: TRBV29-1
clone size: few
J gene: TRBJ1-1
CDR3 protein: CSVERVSEAFF
CDR3 DNA: TGCAGCGTTGAACGGGTCTCTGAAGCTTTCTTT

D gene: TRBD1
V gene: TRBV12-3/TRBV12-4
clone size: few
J gene: TRBJ2-4
CDR3 protein: CASRNDRDHIQYF
CDR3 DNA: TGTGCCAGCAGGAATGACAGGGATCACATTCAGTACTTC

D gene: .
V gene: TRBV5-5
clone size: .
J gene: TRBJ2-1
CDR3 protein: CASSWGVYNEQFF
CDR3 DNA: TGTGCCAGCAGCTGGGGGGTTTACAATGAGCAGTTCTTC

D gene: .
V gene: TRBV6-1
clone size: .
J gene: TRBJ2-7
CDR3 protein: CATLSPVSYEQYF
CDR3 DNA: TGTGCCACCCTCAGCCCAGTCTCCTACGAGCAGTACTTC

D gene: TRBD1
V gene: TRBV2
clone size: .
J gene: TRBJ2-7
CDR3 protein: CASSVQGAHEQYF
CDR3 DNA: TGTGCCAGCAGTGTACAGGGGGCCCACGAGCAGTACTTC

D gene: .
V gene: TRBV21-1
clone size: .
J gene: TRBJ2-3
CDR3 protein: CASSKTPDGTRTDTQYF
CDR3 DNA: TGTGCCAGCAGCAAAACCCCGGACGGGACCCGCACAGATACGCAGTATTTT

D gene: TRBD2
V gene: TRBV7-2
clone size: .
J gene: TRBJ2-7
CDR3 protein: CASSPSGSRSYEQYF
CDR3 DNA: TGTGCCAGCAGCCCTAGCGGGAGTAGGTCCTACGAGCAGTACTTC

D gene: TRBD2
V gene: TRBV11-2
clone size: .
J gene: TRBJ2-1
CDR3 protein: CASSLEGLAGLGYNEQFF
CDR3 DNA: TGTGCCAGCAGCTTAGAAGGTTTAGCGGGACTGGGTTACAATGAGCAGTTCTTC

D gene: TRBD2
V gene: TRBV10-3
clone size: few
J gene: TRBJ2-5
CDR3 protein: CAISESTSGRAGGQETQYF
CDR3 DNA: TGTGCCATCAGTGAGTCCACAAGCGGGAGGGCCGGGGGACAAGAGACCCAGTACTTC

D gene: TRBD2
V gene: TRBV7-2
clone size: many
J gene: TRBJ2-5
CDR3 protein: CASSLGLAGGGETQYF
CDR3 DNA: TGTGCCAGCAGCTTAGGTCTAGCGGGAGGTGGAGAGACCCAGTACTTC

D gene: .
V gene: TRBV20-1
clone size: .
J gene: TRBJ1-1
CDR3 protein: CSVLQGATEAFF
CDR3 DNA: TGCAGTGTTTTACAGGGAGCCACTGAAGCTTTCTTT

D gene: .
V gene: TRBV6-5
clone size: few
J gene: TRBJ1-3
CDR3 protein: CASSYSGGSGNTIYF
CDR3 DNA: TGTGCCAGCAGTTACTCTGGGGGCTCTGGAAACACCATATATTTT

D gene: .
V gene: TRBV7-9
clone size: many
J gene: TRBJ1-2
CDR3 protein: CASSPSPGNYGYTF
CDR3 DNA: TGTGCCAGCAGCCCCTCCCCAGGCAACTATGGCTACACCTTC

D gene: .
V gene: TRBV10-3
clone size: few
J gene: TRBJ2-5
CDR3 protein: CAISEGQTQYF
CDR3 DNA: TGTGCCATCAGTGAGGGCCAGACCCAGTACTTC

D gene: TRBD1
V gene: TRBV29-1
clone size: few
J gene: TRBJ2-3
CDR3 protein: CSVEDPRDRGLGDTQYF
CDR3 DNA: TGCAGCGTTGAAGATCCCCGGGACAGGGGGCTGGGAGATACGCAGTATTTT

D gene: .
V gene: TRBV3-1
clone size: .
J gene: TRBJ2-7
CDR3 protein: CASSQDGGPPSFEQYF
CDR3 DNA: TGTGCCAGCAGCCAGGACGGGGGCCCTCCCTCTTTCGAGCAGTACTTC

D gene: .
V gene: TRBV18
clone size: few
J gene: TRBJ2-1
CDR3 protein: CASSPPDAREQFF
CDR3 DNA: TGTGCCAGCTCACCACCGGACGCGCGTGAGCAGTTCTTC

D gene: .
V gene: TRBV15
clone size: .
J gene: TRBJ2-5
CDR3 protein: CATSGNKGRWGTQYF
CDR3 DNA: TGTGCCACCAGCGGTAACAAAGGTCGTTGGGGGACCCAGTACTTC

D gene: TRBD2
V gene: TRBV29-1
clone size: .
J gene: TRBJ2-1
CDR3 protein: CSVGTSRAYNEQFF
CDR3 DNA: TGCAGCGTTGGGACTAGCAGAGCCTACAATGAGCAGTTCTTC

D gene: TRBD1
V gene: TRBV28
clone size: .
J gene: TRBJ2-3
CDR3 protein: CASSEDRADTDTQYF
CDR3 DNA: TGTGCCAGCAGTGAGGACAGGGCGGACACAGATACGCAGTATTTT